This section outlines one T cell receptor (beta chain) sequence together with its context. This entry comes from a study of shared clonotypes between healthy human individuals. From germline, CDR1 is MGHRA and CDR2 YSYEKL. The CDR3 contains 15 residues. V shed 1 base and J 13 bases; nucleotides not matched to a gene: 15. Here immunoSEQ multiplex PCR was the method, and the copy in TCRdb shows in-frame clones only, minus some. Among 400,000 to 600,000 clones listed, 60% to 80% were seen once. V and J are TRBV4-1 and TRBJ2-5; 7 nucleotides align to TRBD1. This receptor was obtained from a woman aged 40 to 50 in good health. Some clones in this sample may be carry-over from other donors' samples. Sequenced material: PBMCs. CDR3 bases: TGCGCCAGCAGCCAAGGAGACAGGGCCACATCCCCCGGGTACTTC. The encoded protein is CASSQGDRATSPGYF.